This T cell receptor beta chain was recorded in a study of T cells in Graves' hyperthyroidism and ophthalmopathy (dated by TCRdb to the late 2010s). At the level of the whole study: Peripheral blood samples were taken at initial diagnosis, before any treatment was given. To identify distinguishing TCR V-J signatures, a discovery cohort of 90 to 100 patients was used, comprising some 45 with Graves' ophthalmopathy and around 60 with stable Graves' hyperthyroidism. Whether ophthalmopathy could be predicted prospectively was tested in an independent validation cohort made up of under 20 hyperthyroidism patients plus 17 patients who later progressed to ophthalmopathy. For training and testing, the 100 or so patients in the discovery cohort were randomly divided in a 7:3 ratio. In addition, the study compared T-cell repertoires in thyroid tissue and in blood from five or six Graves' hyperthyroidism patients. After blood sampling, hyperthyroidism patients were treated with methimazole at a starting dose of 30 mg daily, and ophthalmopathy patients were treated with high-dose intravenous methylprednisolone. According to the paper, TCR Vbeta CDR3 sequencing was carried out on approximately 140 peripheral blood samples, which came from 40 to 45 ophthalmopathy, around 74 hyperthyroidism and about 17 progressor patients. Broad study findings and their caveats: In validation, the model predicted progression to ophthalmopathy a median of roughly six months before onset, with around 70% sensitivity and roughly 77% specificity. Blood samples also contained most of the expanded thyroid clonotypes (frequency above 0.001), which suggests that blood repertoires may reflect thyroid immune responses. A 13 V-J signature model separated ophthalmopathy from stable hyperthyroidism, with roughly 88% sensitivity and approximately 81% specificity in cross-validation and 80%/75% in testing. Sample size was not statistically predetermined, and investigators were not blinded to group allocation.

The germline V gene gives CDR1 as SGHTA and CDR2 as FQGNSA. The CDR3, from cysteine to phenylalanine, totals 23 residues. Of the read, only the CDR3 DNA is kept; its 69 bases are in frame from base 1. V is pruned by 1 base and J by 1 base, leaving 23 bases of the junction without a gene match. The TCR beta CDR3 regions were amplified from RNA transcripts. The first round of RT-PCR for the TCR CDR3 was performed with the HTBI primer set and the Qiagen OneStep RT-PCR kit. A second multiplex PCR round built the libraries, followed by size selection and purification. Sequencing of the libraries was done on an Illumina HiSeq2000 using paired-end 100 bp reads. The published analysis was carried out like this. Raw data were processed with SOAPnuke, discarding reads with adapters, uncalled bases, mean Phred below 15, or no exact constant-primer or identifier match. COPE v1.2.5 was used to merge the high-quality paired reads, and each unique nucleotide sequence was defined as a clonotype. Clonotypes were aligned to IMGT TRBV, TRBD and TRBJ reference segments using MiTCR v1.1. The analysis was restricted to V-J combinations with a frequency above 0.0001, which together covered roughly 99% of the repertoires. The TCS score was defined as the ratio of F50 (clonal expansion) to E x V (chaos), calculated using BLOSUM62-based TCRdist between CDR3 peptides within each V-J. Welch's t-statistics and random forest reduced roughly 540 V-J features to fewer than 15, which were used in a naive Bayes classifier (R e1071). The public sequencing data were trimmed at Q25 with fastp and processed into clonotypes with MiXCR by TCRdb, which kept only in-frame beta chains. Each entry merges the rows of one CDR3 protein and shows their most common DNA and genes. Here the V and J calls rest on TCRdb's processing, not on the authors' analysis. The sample includes hundreds of thousands of distinct CDR3 sequences, with 12% to 15% observed a single time. The ten top clones hold more than 11% of the sample.

In the case of this clonotype: The antigen it binds to is not known. No base qualities exist here, and no much larger clone lies one base off it.

Stable Graves' hyperthyroidism was defined as the absence of progression to ophthalmopathy over 18 months of follow-up. Hyperthyroidism patients were newly diagnosed, had a disease duration of under 2 months, and were aged 18 to 65 years. Exclusion was applied to patients with uncontrolled infections, other autoimmune diseases, pregnancy or lactation. Diagnoses were established on the basis of clinical symptoms, serum thyroxine and TRAb, thyroid ultrasound, and orbital computed tomography. PBMCs were separated from 10 ml of fresh peripheral blood using Ficoll-Paque density gradient centrifugation. Total RNA was extracted using Trizol reagent, and RNA quality was assessed on an Agilent 2100 Bioanalyzer.

The chain is encoded by TRBV7-2 joined to TRBJ2-1; TRBD2 matches 9 bases in the middle. The sequence derives from a woman between 35 and 50 years old with Graves' hyperthyroidism. Input material: blood. The CDR3 has the sequence CASSLVGGSGSSLLVRSYNEQFF. The bases are TGTGCCAGCAGCTTAGTTGGTGGTAGCGGGAGCTCTTTGTTGGTTAGGTCCTACAATGAGCAGTTCTTC.